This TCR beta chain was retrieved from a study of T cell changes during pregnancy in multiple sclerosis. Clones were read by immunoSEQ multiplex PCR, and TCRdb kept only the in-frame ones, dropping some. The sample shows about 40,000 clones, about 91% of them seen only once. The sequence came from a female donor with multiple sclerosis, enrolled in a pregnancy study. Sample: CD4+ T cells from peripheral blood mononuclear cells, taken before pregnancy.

Here the CDR3 reads CASSKRGGSGPSNEQFF. In nucleotides, the CDR3 is TGTGCCAGCAGTAAAAGAGGTGGTAGCGGGCCGTCCAATGAGCAGTTCTTC. The chain combines TRBV7-9 with TRBJ2-1, with 7 bases that match TRBD2. The J segment lost 6 bases and the V segment lost 6 bases, leaving 17 bases of the junction unmatched. Germline V gene lookup returns CDR1 SEHNR and CDR2 FQNEAQ (reference sequence). The CDR3 length is 17 residues.